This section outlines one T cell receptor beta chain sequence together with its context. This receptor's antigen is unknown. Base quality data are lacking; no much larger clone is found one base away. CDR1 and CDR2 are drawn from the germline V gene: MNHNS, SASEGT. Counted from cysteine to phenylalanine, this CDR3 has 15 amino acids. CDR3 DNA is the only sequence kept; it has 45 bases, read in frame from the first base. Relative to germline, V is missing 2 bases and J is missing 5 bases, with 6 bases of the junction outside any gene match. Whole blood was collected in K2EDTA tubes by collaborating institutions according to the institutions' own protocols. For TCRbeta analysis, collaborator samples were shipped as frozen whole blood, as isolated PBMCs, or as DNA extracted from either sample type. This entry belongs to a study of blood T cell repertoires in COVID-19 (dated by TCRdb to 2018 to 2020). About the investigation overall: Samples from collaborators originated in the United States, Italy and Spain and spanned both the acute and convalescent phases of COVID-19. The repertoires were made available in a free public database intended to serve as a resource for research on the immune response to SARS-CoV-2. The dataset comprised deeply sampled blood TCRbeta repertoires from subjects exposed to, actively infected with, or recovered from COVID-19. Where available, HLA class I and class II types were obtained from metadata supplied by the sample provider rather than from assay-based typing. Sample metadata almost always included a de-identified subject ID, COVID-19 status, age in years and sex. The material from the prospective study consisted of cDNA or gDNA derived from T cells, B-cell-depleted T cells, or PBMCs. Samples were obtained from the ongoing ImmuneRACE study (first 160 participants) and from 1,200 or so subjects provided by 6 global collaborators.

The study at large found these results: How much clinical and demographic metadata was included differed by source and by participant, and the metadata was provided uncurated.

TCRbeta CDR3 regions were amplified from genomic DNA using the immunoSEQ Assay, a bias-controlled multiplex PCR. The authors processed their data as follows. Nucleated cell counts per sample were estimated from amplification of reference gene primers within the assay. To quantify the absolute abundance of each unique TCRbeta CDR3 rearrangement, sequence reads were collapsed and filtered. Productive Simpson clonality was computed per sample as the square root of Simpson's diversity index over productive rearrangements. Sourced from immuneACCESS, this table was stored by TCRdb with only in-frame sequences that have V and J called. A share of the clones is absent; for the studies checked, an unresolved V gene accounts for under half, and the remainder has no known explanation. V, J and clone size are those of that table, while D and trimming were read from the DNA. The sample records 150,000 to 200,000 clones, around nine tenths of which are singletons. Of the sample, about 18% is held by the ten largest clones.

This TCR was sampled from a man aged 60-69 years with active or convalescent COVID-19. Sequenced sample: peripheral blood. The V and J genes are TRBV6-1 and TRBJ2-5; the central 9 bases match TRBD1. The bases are TGTGCCAGCAGTGAATGGGACAGGGAGGACGAGACCCAGTACTTC. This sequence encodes CASSEWDREDETQYF.